Below, 24 T cell receptor beta chains from the same sample are listed, as sequenced in a study of T cells in localized non-small cell lung cancer (dated by TCRdb to about 2020). The library relied on the immunoSEQ multiplex PCR assay. What TCRdb holds here is the immuneACCESS table cut down to in-frame rearrangements. Part of the clones is not present; checked against another copy, under half of the missing clones reflect an unresolved V gene, and the others are unexplained. The sample has over 1,500 clones on record, about 28% of them singletons. The top ten constitute roughly 20% of the sample. The specimen was lung tumor tissue, collected before any cancer treatment. The origin of the receptors is a man aged 35 to 69 with stage II lung adenocarcinoma.

This clone was seen only a few times. V usage is TRBV29-1 and J usage is TRBJ2-5, with D unresolved. CDR3 length: 12 amino acids. Trimming pared 2 bases from V and 5 bases from J, leaving 9 bases between. Germline CDR1 and CDR2: SQVTM and ANQGSEA. CDR3 loop: CSVERVGETQYF. CDR3 bases: TGCAGCGTTGAACGGGTCGGCGAGACCCAGTACTTC. The whole variable domain, remainder taken from reference TRBV29-1 and TRBJ2-5, is SAVISQKPSRDICQRGTSLTIQCQVDSQVTMMFWYRQQPGQSLTLIATANQGSEATYESGFVIDKFPISRPNLTFSTLTVSNMSPEDSSIYLCSVERVGETQYFGPGTRLLVL.

For this clone: One end of the junction varies from germline; a read error may be responsible. This chain connects TRBV6-8 to TRBJ2-6; D is possibly TRBD2 (7 bases). The CDR3 length is 13 residues. Germline V gene sequence: CDR1 MNHGY, CDR2 SAAAGT. The CDR3 nucleotides are TGTGCCAGCAGCAACGCGGGGGCCAACGTTCTGACTTTC. It is translated as CASSNAGANVLTF.

The genes are TRBV15 and TRBJ2-3; no definite D call. The germline CDR1 and CDR2 sequences are LNHNV and YYDKDF (reference sequence). Between the trimmed V and J ends, which lost 1 base and 2 bases, there was a span of 7 bases. CDR3 length: 14 amino acids. CDR3 in DNA: TGTGCCACCAGCAGAGGACTTTACACAGATACGCAGTATTTT. Protein: CATSRGLYTDTQYF.

This chain joins TRBV30 and TRBJ1-1; no firm D call. CDR3 size: 13 residues. The germline V gene encodes CDR1 GTSNPN and CDR2 SVGIG (reference sequence). The V end was cut by 4 bases, the J end by 3 bases, with 12 bases between. In nucleotides, the CDR3 is TGTGCCTGGACCTCGGACGGTGACACTGAAGCTTTCTTT. Amino acid sequence: CAWTSDGDTEAFF.

CDR3 bases: TGTGCCAGTAGTCCTACCTACTACAGGGCAACTAATGAAAAACTGTTTTTT. This gives the protein CASSPTYYRATNEKLFF. The rearrangement links TRBV19 to TRBJ1-4, with D maybe TRBD1 (6 bases). Trimming removed 5 bases at V and 0 bases at J, with 16 bases between. The CDR3 length is 17 residues. Germline V gene lookup returns CDR1 LNHDA and CDR2 SQIVND (reference sequence).

The rearrangement uses TRBV9 and TRBJ2-3; D perhaps matches TRBD2 (5 bases). The V end was cut by 4 bases, the J end by 5 bases, with 14 bases between. The CDR3 extends over 14 amino acids. Germline CDR1 reads SGDLS; CDR2 reads YYNGEE. DNA for the CDR3: TGTGCCAGCAGCCCCACGGGTGCGGGAGATACGCAGTATTTT. Its protein is CASSPTGAGDTQYF. Looking up the rest from reference TRBV9 and TRBJ2-3 gives the full variable domain: DSGVTQTPKHLITATGQRVTLRCSPRSGDLSVYWYQQSLDQGLQFLIQYYNGEERAKGNILERFSAQQFPDLHSELNLSSLELGDSALYFCASSPTGAGDTQYFGPGTRLTVL.

This clone turned up a few times. The V call is TRBV9, the J call TRBJ1-2; D perhaps matches TRBD1 (5 bases). Trimming stripped 4 bases from V and 3 bases from J, with 7 bases between. Germline CDR1 is SGDLS and CDR2 is YYNGEE. CDR3 size: 12 residues. CDR3 nucleotide sequence: TGTGCCAGCAGCCGCAGGGACTATGGCTACACCTTC. Translating gives CASSRRDYGYTF.

This clone appeared a few times. The V gene is TRBV4-1, the J gene TRBJ1-1; D not resolved. V shed 0 bases and J shed 1 base, with 6 bases lying between them. Germline lookup yields CDR1 MGHRA and CDR2 YSYEKL. The CDR3 spans 14 residues. CDR3 nucleotides: TGCGCCAGCAGCCAAGATTGGTCGAACACTGAAGCTTTCTTT. It is translated as CASSQDWSNTEAFF.

A few counts support this clone. The chain carries TRBV4-1 and TRBJ2-6; TRBD2 is a possible D gene (6 bases). Germline V gene lookup returns CDR1 MGHRA and CDR2 YSYEKL. The V gene lost 4 bases and the J gene lost 1 base, with 14 bases spanning the gap. This CDR3 has 17 residues. The CDR3 sequence is CASSPGQGLSGANVLTF. The CDR3 DNA is TGCGCCAGCAGCCCCGGGCAGGGACTTTCTGGGGCCAACGTCCTGACTTTC.

In its sample, this clone is medium-sized (0.01 to 0.1%). At one end the junction does not follow the germline gene, possibly because of a read error. The V gene is TRBV6-8, the J gene TRBJ1-2; D not resolved. The CDR3 extends over 13 amino acids. Germline assignment: CDR1 MNHGY and CDR2 SAAAGT. The CDR3 here is CASSYSNPAGYTF. DNA for the CDR3: TGTGCCAGYAGTTACTCAAATCCGGCGGGCTACACCTTC.

This clone came up a few times. The J gene is TRBJ2-2, the V gene TRBV10-3, with 10 bases matching TRBD2. The V segment lost 11 bases and the J segment 7 bases; nucleotides outside the gene matches: 7. Germline V CDR1 and CDR2: ENHRY, SYGVKD. The CDR3 contains 13 residues. This chain's CDR3 is CAQGSGRGGELFF. The CDR3, as DNA: TGTGCCCAGGGGAGCGGGAGGGGCGGGGAGCTGTTTTTT.

By sample fraction, this clone is medium-sized (0.01 to 0.1%). The chain joins TRBV11-3 to TRBJ1-1; D is undetermined. Germline lookup yields CDR1 SGHNT and CDR2 YENEEA. The V gene lost 1 base and the J gene lost 4 bases, with 16 bases spanning the gap. CDR3 length: 16 residues. CDR3 sequence (DNA): TGTGCCAGCAGCTTAGGATCTGCGGGTTTGGGCACTGAAGCTTTCTTT. Translating gives CASSLGSAGLGTEAFF.

This rearrangement joins TRBV11-3 to TRBJ2-3; tentatively, D is TRBD2 (6 bases). In germline, CDR1 is SGHNT, CDR2 YENEEA. CDR3 length: 14 residues. V lost 5 bases to trimming and J lost 5 bases, with 14 bases between them. The CDR3 nucleotides read TGTGCCAGCAGCCGTGGGACTTTGGGAGATACGCAGTATTTT. Translating it yields CASSRGTLGDTQYF.

The chain is built from TRBV11-3 and TRBJ2-5, with 8 bases aligning to TRBD1. V dropped 5 bases and J dropped 0; count of bases not matched to a gene: 8. Germline values: CDR1 SGHNT, CDR2 YENEEA. CDR3 length equals 16 residues. DNA for the CDR3: TGTGCCAGCAGCCAATCATTCAGGGGGCACCAAGAGACCCAGTACTTC. It is translated as CASSQSFRGHQETQYF. Based on the CDR3 plus reference TRBV11-3 and TRBJ2-5, the full variable domain is EAGVVQSPRYKIIEKKQPVAFWCNPISGHNTLYWYLQNLGQGPELLIRYENEEAVDDSQLPKDRFSAERLKGVDSTLKIQPAELGDSAVYLCASSQSFRGHQETQYFGPGTRLLVL.

This chain connects TRBV14 to TRBJ2-3, with 7 bases identical to TRBD1. The V gene's germline CDR1 is SGHDN and CDR2 FVKESK. J gave up 2 bases and V 0 bases, and 11 bases lay outside the gene matches. The CDR3 sequence is 18 residues long. Here the CDR3 DNA reads TGTGCCAGCAGCCAAGAAAAAAGAGGGGGCGGTCACACAGATACGCAGTATTTT. It codes for CASSQEKRGGGHTDTQYF.

This clone has just a few counts. The chain has TRBV28 and TRBJ1-1; D ambiguous. CDR1 is MDHEN, CDR2 SYDVKM, per germline. This CDR3 spans 14 amino acids. V shed 5 bases and J shed 1 base, with 11 bases lying between them. CDR3 in amino acids: CASSPSHPNTEAFF. CDR3 in DNA: TGTGCCAGCAGTCCCTCCCACCCGAACACTGAAGCTTTCTTT. The full variable domain, its missing parts supplied by reference TRBV28 and TRBJ1-1, is DVKVTQSSRYLVKRTGEKVFLECVQDMDHENMFWYRQDPGLGLRLIYFSYDVKMKEKGDIPEGYSVSREKKERFSLILESASTNQTSMYLCASSPSHPNTEAFFGQGTRLTVV.

By its share, this clone is medium-sized. This sequence joins TRBV11-3 and TRBJ1-2; D ambiguous. V was pared by 2 bases and J by 4 bases, with 14 bases between. The CDR3 is made up of 15 amino acids. Germline lookup yields CDR1 SGHNT and CDR2 YENEEA. CDR3 in DNA: TGTGCCAGCAGCTTAAGAAACTTACTCGGCTATGGCTACACCTTC. Translated: CASSLRNLLGYGYTF.

The CDR3 loop reads CAWSGRIQSYEQYF. DNA for the CDR3: TGTGCCTGGAGCGGACGGATCCAATCCTACGAGCAGTACTTC. V and J are TRBV30 and TRBJ2-7; no firm D call. The CDR3 loop spans 14 amino acids. CDR1 is GTSNPN and CDR2 is SVGIG in the germline V gene (reference sequence). Trimming cost V 3 bases and J 1 base, with 13 bases left between them.

The chain links TRBV1 to TRBJ1-1. TRBV1 represents a pseudogene. The CDR3 sequence is 15 residues long. The CDR3 spells CTSSQVGGGKAEAFF. The CDR3 nucleotides are TGCACCAGCAGCCAAGTCGGTGGTGGTAAGGCTGAAGCTTTCTTT.

This rearrangement joins TRBV18 to TRBJ1-1; 11 bases line up with TRBD1. Germline CDR1 is KGHSH and CDR2 is LQKENI. V lost 8 bases and J lost 4; bases outside the gene matches: 15. The CDR3 is 17 amino acids. DNA of the CDR3: TGTGCCAGCGTGCGGACAGGGGGCGCCTACAGGTCCACTGAAGCTTTCTTT. Its translation is CASVRTGGAYRSTEAFF.

By frequency in the sample, this clone is medium-sized. V usage is TRBV11-3 and J usage is TRBJ2-3; D gene ambiguous. The CDR3 is 14 residues long. Deletions cut 5 bases from V and 7 bases from J, with 16 bases between. The germline CDR1 and CDR2 sequences are SGHNT and YENEEA. CDR3 protein: CASSLRYPVHTQYF. Written as DNA, the CDR3 is TGTGCCAGCAGCCTAAGATACCCAGTCCATACGCAGTATTTT.

This clone qualifies as medium-sized. The chain uses TRBV11-3 and TRBJ2-7, with 9 bases that match TRBD1. Germline lookup yields CDR1 SGHNT and CDR2 YENEEA. Germline trimming cut 1 base from V and 5 bases from J; bases unmatched to any gene: 6. This CDR3 spans 15 amino acids. CDR3 bases: TGTGCCAGCAGCTTAGTGGGACAGGGAGGACACGAGCAGTACTTC. Translation gives CASSLVGQGGHEQYF.

The chain joins TRBV6-8 to TRBJ1-6; D gene ambiguous. Germline V gene data show CDR1 as MNHGY and CDR2 as SAAAGT. Trimming took 4 bases from V and 9 from J, leaving 7 bases between them. This CDR3 region has 12 residues. CDR3 residues: CASSFASSPLHF. DNA of the CDR3: TGTGCCAGCAGTTTTGCCAGTTCACCCCTCCACTTT.

This rearrangement joins TRBV25-1 to TRBJ2-2; TRBD1 matches at 10 bases. CDR1 is MGHDK and CDR2 is SYGVNS in the germline V gene. This CDR3 contains 17 residues. V lost 3 bases, J lost 2 bases, and 6 bases stayed unmatched. The CDR3 DNA reads as TGTGCCAGCAGTGATCCACGGACAGGGGGAAACACCGGGGAGCTGTTTTTT. Translation gives CASSDPRTGGNTGELFF.